The entry that follows covers one T cell receptor (beta chain) sequence. The CDR3 length is 12 residues. Trimming took 9 bases from V and 5 from J, leaving 11 bases between them. The V gene's germline CDR1 is SGHNT and CDR2 YYREEE (reference sequence). Data came from immunoSEQ multiplex PCR; TCRdb stores just in-frame clones and leaves some out. The repertoire consists of around 150,000 clones, with 65% to 90% occurring once and the leading ten covering roughly 6.8%. This sample is part of a study of blood T cell repertoires in COVID-19. Turning to the study itself: The origin of the acute and convalescent COVID-19 samples was the United States, Italy and Spain. From T cells, B-cell-depleted T cells, or PBMCs came the material, which was cDNA or gDNA.

The V and J genes are TRBV5-4 and TRBJ1-4; D is unresolved. Sequencing was performed on peripheral blood. This clonotype was sampled from a woman aged 50 to 65 in a cohort sampled during active or convalescent COVID-19. In DNA, the CDR3 is TGTGCCACAACACGGGGAAATGAAAAACTGTTTTTT. Protein sequence: CATTRGNEKLFF. The full variable domain, rest sourced from reference TRBV5-4 and TRBJ1-4, is ETGVTQSPTHLIKTRGQQVTLRCSSQSGHNTVSWYQQALGQGPQFIFQYYREEENGRGNFPPRFSGLQFPNYSSELNVNALELDDSALYLCATTRGNEKLFFGSGTQLSVL.